The 12 T cell receptor beta chains below were found in one sample sequenced in a study of CD8 T cells in Susac syndrome. Random hexamers primed reverse transcription of roughly 0.45 to 1 ug RNA. One entry per CDR3 protein results from TCRdb running MiXCR on the immunoSEQ multiplex PCR reads. The sample contains approximately 210,000 distinct CDR3 sequences, about 95% of which appear only once. Sequencing input: CD4+ T cells from PBMCs. The source of these receptors is a human donor with multiple sclerosis.

The chain couples TRBV29-1 to TRBJ1-2; perhaps TRBD1 as D (5 bases). The CDR3 sequence is 11 residues long. Germline loops: CDR1 SQVTM, CDR2 ANQGSEA. Trimming removed 5 bases at V and 8 bases at J, with 12 bases between. CDR3 nucleotides: TGCAGCGTTACCCACAGGCGCGGCTACACCTTC. Its protein product is CSVTHRRGYTF.

The chain employs TRBV27 and TRBJ2-3, with D tentatively TRBD1 (5 bases). CDR1 and CDR2 from the germline V gene are MNHEY and SMNVEV (reference sequence). This CDR3 has 14 amino acids. Trimming took off 6 bases at V and 1 base at J, with 11 bases between the two ends. The CDR3 here is CASRNEGGTDTQYF. CDR3 nucleotides: TGTGCCAGCAGGAACGAAGGGGGCACAGATACGCAGTATTTT.

This sequence joins TRBV18 and TRBJ1-1; D is ambiguous. This CDR3 region has 15 residues. Germline CDR1 KGHSH, CDR2 LQKENI. Trimming removed 2 bases from V and 4 bases from J, with 14 bases in between. The CDR3 loop reads CASSPEPLGRTEAFF. CDR3 coding DNA: TGTGCCAGCTCACCAGAACCCTTGGGTCGCACTGAAGCTTTCTTT. The whole variable domain, filled in from reference TRBV18 and TRBJ1-1, reads NAGVMQNPRHLVRRRGQEARLRCSPMKGHSHVYWYRQLPEEGLKFMVYLQKENIIDESGMPKERFSAEFPKEGPSILRIQQVVRGDSAAYFCASSPEPLGRTEAFFGQGTRLTVV.

The V call is TRBV20-1, the J call TRBJ1-1; weak D call: TRBD1 (6 bases). The CDR3 sequence is 14 residues long. Trimming took 4 bases from V and 1 from J, leaving 13 bases between them. In germline, CDR1 is DFQATT, CDR2 SNEGSKA (reference sequence). This CDR3 is CSAMGHPSNTEAFF. DNA of the CDR3: TGCAGTGCTATGGGACACCCGTCGAACACTGAAGCTTTCTTT.

V is TRBV5-4 and J is TRBJ2-2; 14 bases align to TRBD2. Germline loops: CDR1 SGHNT, CDR2 YYREEE (reference sequence). The CDR3 extends over 17 amino acids. With V trimmed by 4 bases and J by 0 bases, 2 bases remained unmatched. The CDR3 region has the DNA TGTGCCAGCAGCCAGGGACTAGCGGGAGCGAACACCGGGGAGCTGTTTTTT. It specifies CASSQGLAGANTGELFF.

The chain combines TRBV29-1 with TRBJ2-7; TRBD1 aligns across 10 bases. This CDR3 contains 14 residues. CDR1 is SQVTM and CDR2 is ANQGSEA in the germline V gene. V shed 4 bases, J shed 2 bases, and the junction held 5 bases outside the gene matches. As DNA, the CDR3 is TGCAGCGTTGTCCGGGACAGGGGTCCCTACGAGCAGTACTTC. Translated: CSVVRDRGPYEQYF.

The V gene is TRBV30, the J gene TRBJ2-5, with D unclear. Trimming shortened V by 5 bases and J by 1 base, and 8 bases separated the two germline ends. The germline V gene has CDR1 GTSNPN and CDR2 SVGIG (reference sequence). The CDR3 runs to 12 residues. CDR3 sequence: CAWALLQETQYF. DNA of the CDR3: TGTGCCTGGGCGCTTCTCCAAGAGACCCAGTACTTC.

V usage is TRBV24-1 and J usage is TRBJ2-3, with D unclear. Between the trimmed V and J ends, which lost 2 bases and 1 base, there was a span of 18 bases. Germline V gene sequence: CDR1 KGHDR, CDR2 SFDVKD. The CDR3 consists of 18 residues. This CDR3 is CATSDSVAANERTDTQYF. CDR3 DNA: TGTGCCACCAGTGATTCCGTCGCGGCCAACGAACGCACAGATACGCAGTATTTT.

This CDR3 is CASSVTGQANSPLHF. The DNA for the CDR3 is TGTGCCAGCAGCGTTACGGGACAGGCGAATTCACCCCTCCACTTT. V is TRBV9 and J is TRBJ1-6; 8 nucleotides line up with TRBD1. J was trimmed by 7 bases and V by 2 bases; bases with no gene match: 5. This CDR3 is built from 15 residues. Per the germline V gene, CDR1 is SGDLS and CDR2 is YYNGEE.

The V and J genes are TRBV7-2 and TRBJ2-7; possible D gene TRBD1, 6 bases. V dropped 0 bases and J dropped 2 bases, with 17 bases sitting between them. The CDR3 extends over 17 amino acids. Germline assignment: CDR1 SGHTA and CDR2 FQGNSA. The CDR3 nucleotides read TGTGCCAGCAGCTTAGCGCGTGGGGGCCCCACAACCTACGAGCAGTACTTC. Protein sequence: CASSLARGGPTTYEQYF.

Details on this clonotype: One junction end does not reproduce the germline sequence, and a read error may be involved. The genes are TRBV30 and TRBJ1-2; D gene uncertain. The CDR3 is 11 residues long. Germline V gives CDR1 GTSNPN, CDR2 SVGIG (reference sequence). The CDR3 DNA follows: TGTGCCTGGAGTGCCAGAGACGGCTATGCCTTC. It translates to CAWSARDGYAF.

This chain joins TRBV27 and TRBJ2-7, with 12 bases identical to TRBD2. Germline V gene lookup returns CDR1 MNHEY and CDR2 SMNVEV (reference sequence). Trimming took 4 bases from V and 4 from J; bases not matched to a gene: 5. This CDR3 comprises 15 residues. DNA for the CDR3: TGTGCCAGCAGTTCCAGACTAGCGGGAGTTTACGAGCAGTACTTC. This codes for CASSSRLAGVYEQYF.